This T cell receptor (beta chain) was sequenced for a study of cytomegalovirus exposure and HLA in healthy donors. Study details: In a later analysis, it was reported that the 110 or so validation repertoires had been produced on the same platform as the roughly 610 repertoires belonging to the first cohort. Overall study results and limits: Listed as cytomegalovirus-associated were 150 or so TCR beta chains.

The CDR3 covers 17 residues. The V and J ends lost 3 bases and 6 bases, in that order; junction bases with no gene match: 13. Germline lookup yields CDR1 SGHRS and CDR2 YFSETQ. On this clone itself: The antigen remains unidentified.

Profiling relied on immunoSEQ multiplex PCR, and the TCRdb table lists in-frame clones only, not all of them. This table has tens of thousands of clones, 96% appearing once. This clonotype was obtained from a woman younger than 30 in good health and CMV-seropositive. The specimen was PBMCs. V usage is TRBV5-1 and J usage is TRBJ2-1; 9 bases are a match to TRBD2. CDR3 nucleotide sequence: TGCGCCAGCAGCTGGCGACCGGGACTAGCTTCTGGCAATGAGCAGTTCTTC. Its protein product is CASSWRPGLASGNEQFF.